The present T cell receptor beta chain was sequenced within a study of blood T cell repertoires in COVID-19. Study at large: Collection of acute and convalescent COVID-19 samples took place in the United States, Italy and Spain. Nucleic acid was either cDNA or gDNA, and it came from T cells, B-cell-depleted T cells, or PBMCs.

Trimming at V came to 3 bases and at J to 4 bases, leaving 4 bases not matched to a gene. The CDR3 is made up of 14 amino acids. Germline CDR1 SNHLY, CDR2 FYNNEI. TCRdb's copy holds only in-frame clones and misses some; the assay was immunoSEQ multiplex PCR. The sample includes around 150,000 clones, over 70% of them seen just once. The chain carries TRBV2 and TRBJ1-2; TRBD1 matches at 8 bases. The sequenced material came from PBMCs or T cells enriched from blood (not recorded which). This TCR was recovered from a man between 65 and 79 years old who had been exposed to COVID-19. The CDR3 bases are TGTGCCAGCAGTGACCCCGGACAGGGCTATGGCTACACCTTC. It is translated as CASSDPGQGYGYTF.